This T cell receptor (beta chain) was recovered during a study of chemoradiotherapy in HPV16-positive cancers. Data came from immunoSEQ multiplex PCR; TCRdb stores just in-frame clones and leaves some out. The sample has tens of thousands of clones, 93% seen once. Trimming cost V 1 base and J 2 bases, with 5 bases left between them. CDR1 is SGHAT and CDR2 is FQNNGV in the germline V gene. This CDR3 is built from 14 residues. Points from the study as a whole: Functional assays defining HPV-specific T cells used only a couple of HPV16-positive patients.

Notes on this clone: Its target is not known.

V usage is TRBV11-2 and J usage is TRBJ2-2; D unclear. Sample: blood, taken from a patient who underwent chemoradiotherapy. The sequence came from a human donor with HPV-associated anogenital cancer. CDR3 residues: CASSLVRNTGELFF. For the CDR3, the DNA is TGTGCCAGCAGCTTAGTACGTAACACCGGGGAGCTGTTTTTT.